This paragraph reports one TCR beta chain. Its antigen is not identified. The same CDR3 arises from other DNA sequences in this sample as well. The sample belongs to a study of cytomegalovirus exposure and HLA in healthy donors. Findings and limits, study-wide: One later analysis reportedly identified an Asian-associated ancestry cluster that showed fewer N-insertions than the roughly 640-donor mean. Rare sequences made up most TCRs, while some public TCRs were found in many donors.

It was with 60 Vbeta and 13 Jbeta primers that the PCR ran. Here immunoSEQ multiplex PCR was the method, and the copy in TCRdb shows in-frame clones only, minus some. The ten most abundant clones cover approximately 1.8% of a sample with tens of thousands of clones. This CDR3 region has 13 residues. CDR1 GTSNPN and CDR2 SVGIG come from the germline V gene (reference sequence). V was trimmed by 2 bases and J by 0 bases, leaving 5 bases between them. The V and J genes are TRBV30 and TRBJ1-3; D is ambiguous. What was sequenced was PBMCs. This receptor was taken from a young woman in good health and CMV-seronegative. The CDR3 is CAWSRGSGNTIYF. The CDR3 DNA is TGTGCCTGGAGTCGAGGCTCTGGAAACACCATATATTTT. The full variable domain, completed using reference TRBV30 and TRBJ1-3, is SQTIHQWPATLVQPVGSPLSLECTVEGTSNPNLYWYRQAAGRGLQLLFYSVGIGQISSEVPQNLSASRPQDRQFILSSKKLLLSDSGFYLCAWSRGSGNTIYFGEGSWLTVV.